These T cell receptor beta chains were read from a single sample in a study of blood T cell repertoires in COVID-19. Profiling relied on immunoSEQ multiplex PCR, and the TCRdb table lists in-frame clones only, not all of them. The sample lists about 190,000 clones; 76% were seen once. Material: PBMCs or T cells enriched from blood (not recorded which). All receptors come from a woman aged 45-60 years with acute COVID-19. Both conserved end residues are part of each CDR3. D genes are given only for firm matches. Clone sizes are given selectively: once, few, many, or a class where the clone is expanded.

NA | TRBJ1-3 | TRBD1 | TRBV5-1 | TGCGCCAGCAGCATCGGGACAGCGTTCTCTGGAAACACCATATATTTT | CASSIGTAFSGNTIYF
NA | TRBJ2-3 | TRBD2 | TRBV7-9 | TGTGCCAGCAGCTTAGTCCGCCTAGCGGGGACAGATACGCAGTATTTT | CASSLVRLAGTDTQYF
NA | TRBJ2-5 | TRBD1 | TRBV7-6 | TGTGCCAGCAGCTTAATTGGGACAGGGAAAGAGACCCAGTACTTC | CASSLIGTGKETQYF
NA | TRBJ1-2 | TRBD1 | TRBV6-5 | TGTGCCAGCAGTTTGCTCTCCGGGACAGGGGATGGCTACACCTTC | CASSLLSGTGDGYTF
NA | TRBJ2-3 | TRBD2 | TRBV28 | TGTGCCAGCAGTTTTGTTTGGACTAGCGGGAGGGATACGCAGTATTTT | CASSFVWTSGRDTQYF
NA | TRBJ1-4 | TRBD1 | TRBV27 | TGTGCCACCTCCTACAGGGGGCGGGCAACTAATGAAAAACTGTTTTTT | CATSYRGRATNEKLFF
NA | TRBJ2-1 | NA | TRBV4-1 | TGCGCCAGCAGCCAAGATCTTTTCCAGAGACTTTCCGCCAATGAGCAGTTCTTC | CASSQDLFQRLSANEQFF
NA | TRBJ1-3 | NA | TRBV10-3 | TGTGCCATCAGTGAGGGGAAGGGGGATGACGGAAACACCATATATTTT | CAISEGKGDDGNTIYF
many | TRBJ1-2 | NA | TRBV27 | TGTGCCAGCAGTTTAAATTTCGGCGGTGGAGGTTTTCCTTATGGCTACACCTTC | CASSLNFGGGGFPYGYTF
many | TRBJ1-5 | NA | TRBV5-6 | TGTGCCAGCAGCTTGCTGTCTCTGTCGGATCAGCCCCAGCATTTT | CASSLLSLSDQPQHF
NA | TRBJ1-2 | NA | TRBV2 | TGTGCCAGCAGTGAAGACCGGGGATTGGATGGTGGCTACACCTTC | CASSEDRGLDGGYTF
NA | TRBJ1-1 | NA | TRBV27 | TGTGCCAGCAGTAACCAACGGGGGGTCCCGAATTCTTTCTTT | CASSNQRGVPNSFF
few | TRBJ2-4 | NA | TRBV19 | TGTGCCACCCCACACACCCAAGCCAAAAACATTCAGTACTTC | CATPHTQAKNIQYF
NA | TRBJ1-6 | NA | TRBV28 | TGTGCCAGCAGCCGCCCAGGCAGAGACTATAATTCACCCCTCCACTTT | CASSRPGRDYNSPLHF
NA | TRBJ1-2 | TRBD1 | TRBV3-1/TRBV3-2 | TGTGCCAGCAGCCGAGCCCAGGGGGATGGCTACACCTTC | CASSRAQGDGYTF
NA | TRBJ1-2 | NA | TRBV7-2 | TGTGCCAGCAGCTTAGAGACAGGCTCACATGGCTACACCTTC | CASSLETGSHGYTF
NA | TRBJ1-2 | TRBD1 | TRBV3-1/TRBV3-2 | TGTGCCAGCAGCCAAGCGGCAGGACAGGGATATGGCTACACCTTC | CASSQAAGQGYGYTF
NA | TRBJ1-1 | NA | TRBV7-9 | TGTGCCAGCAGCTTAGTTCTCGGGAACACTGAAGCTTTCTTT | CASSLVLGNTEAFF
NA | TRBJ1-2 | NA | TRBV4-2 | TGTGCCAGCAGCCAAGAGATAGGAGCCTATGGCTACACCTTC | CASSQEIGAYGYTF
once | TRBJ1-6 | TRBD1 | TRBV3-1/TRBV3-2 | TGTGCCAGCAGCCATTACAGGGGACCAAATTCACCCCTCCACTTT | CASSHYRGPNSPLHF
NA | TRBJ1-5 | NA | TRBV28 | TGTGCCAGCAGTTTAGTTCAGGGGCCGGTGTCGCCCCAGCATTTT | CASSLVQGPVSPQHF
NA | TRBJ1-2 | TRBD1 | TRBV28 | TGTGCCAGCCTATCAGGACAGGCTAACTATGGCTACACCTTC | CASLSGQANYGYTF
NA | TRBJ1-4 | NA | TRBV3-1/TRBV3-2 | TGTGCCAGCAGCCCGGTAGGGGGGGAGAATGAAAAACTGTTTTTT | CASSPVGGENEKLFF
NA | TRBJ1-2 | NA | TRBV18 | TGTGCCAGCTCACCGGAGGCCTATGGCTACACCTTC | CASSPEAYGYTF
NA | TRBJ1-5 | NA | TRBV19 | TGTGCCAGTAAACCTACGGGGAGGGCCTTTTCGGGACAGCCCCAGCATTTT | CASKPTGRAFSGQPQHF
NA | TRBJ2-2 | TRBD1 | TRBV6-5 | TGTGCCAGCAGGGACAGGGGGGGCACCGGGGAGCTGTTTTTT | CASRDRGGTGELFF
once | TRBJ1-2 | TRBD1 | TRBV5-4 | TGTGCCAGCACCTTGCCAGGGGGCGGGGGCTACACCTTC | CASTLPGGGGYTF
few | TRBJ1-2 | TRBD1 | TRBV24-1 | TGTGCCACCAGTGACCGCGACAGGGGGTGGAGTGGCTACACCTTC | CATSDRDRGWSGYTF
few | TRBJ1-5 | TRBD1 | TRBV6-2/TRBV6-3 | TGTGCCAGCAGTCAGGGACAGGGGTTCTTTCAGCCCCAGCATTTT | CASSQGQGFFQPQHF
NA | TRBJ2-2 | TRBD1 | TRBV5-1 | TGCGCCAGCAGCTCGGGACAGGGGTCTAACACCGGGGAGCTGTTTTTT | CASSSGQGSNTGELFF
NA | TRBJ1-4 | NA | TRBV4-1 | TGCGCCAGCAGCCAAGCGAGGGGGTTCTCTGCAACTAATGAAAAACTGTTTTTT | CASSQARGFSATNEKLFF
few | TRBJ2-5 | NA | TRBV29-1 | TGCAGCGTTGATCTTCAGGGAGAGACCCAGTACTTC | CSVDLQGETQYF
NA | TRBJ1-2 | TRBD1 | TRBV5-1 | TGCGCCAGCAGCCTACGGGACAGGGGGCAGGGTGGCTACACCTTC | CASSLRDRGQGGYTF
NA | TRBJ1-2 | NA | TRBV28 | TGTGCCAGCAGTTTATTGAGGGTGGACTATGGCTACACCTTC | CASSLLRVDYGYTF
few | TRBJ2-5 | TRBD2 | TRBV5-4 | TGTGCCAGCACTAGCGGGGGGGCATACGAGACCCAGTACTTC | CASTSGGAYETQYF
NA | TRBJ2-3 | TRBD2 | TRBV6-6 | TGTGCCAGCGGGGCCTCGCGGGGGACCTTAGATACGCAGTATTTT | CASGASRGTLDTQYF
many | TRBJ2-2 | NA | TRBV7-9 | TGTGCAATTAAAAGGGAGGACACCGGGGAGCTGTTTTTT | CAIKREDTGELFF
NA | TRBJ1-5 | TRBD1 | TRBV7-9 | TGTGCCAGCAGCTCCATGGACAGGGGCCCCCAGCATTTT | CASSSMDRGPQHF
NA | TRBJ2-1 | TRBD1 | TRBV7-6 | TGTGCCAGCAGCTTAGGACAGGGAGACATTGGCAATGAGCAGTTCTTC | CASSLGQGDIGNEQFF
NA | TRBJ1-1 | NA | TRBV14 | TGTGCCAGCAGCCAAGATGACGGGGGGACTGAAGCTTTCTTT | CASSQDDGGTEAFF
NA | TRBJ1-4 | TRBD1 | TRBV5-4 | TGTGCCAGCAGCCCCAAACAGGGGGCAGATGAAAAACTGTTTTTT | CASSPKQGADEKLFF
NA | TRBJ2-5 | TRBD2 | TRBV7-3 | TGTGCCAGCAGCTTAGCGGGGGGCTTCCAAGAGACCCAGTACTTC | CASSLAGGFQETQYF
NA | TRBJ2-1 | TRBD2 | TRBV12-5 | TGTGCTAGTGGCCGGAGCGGGGGAGCATACAATGAGCAGTTCTTC | CASGRSGGAYNEQFF
NA | TRBJ1-3 | NA | TRBV29-1 | TGCAGCGTTGACCAGGGAAACACCATATATTTT | CSVDQGNTIYF
once | TRBJ1-5 | NA | TRBV2 | TGTGCCAGCAGTGGCTCGGGTCTAAAAGATCAGCCCCAGCATTTT | CASSGSGLKDQPQHF
NA | TRBJ1-1 | NA | TRBV7-6 | TGTGCCAGCAGCTTAGGAGCGGGGGTAGCTTTCTTT | CASSLGAGVAFF
NA | TRBJ2-3 | TRBD1 | TRBV18 | TGTGCCAGCTCACCCCGACAGGGAAGCACAGATACGCAGTATTTT | CASSPRQGSTDTQYF
NA | TRBJ2-1 | NA | TRBV18 | TGTGCCAGCTCACCTGCGGGTGGTTCCGAATTCGGTGAGCAGTTCTTC | CASSPAGGSEFGEQFF
NA | TRBJ1-4 | NA | TRBV10-1 | TGCGCCAGCAGCGATACAGGGACAACTAATGAAAAACTGTTTTTT | CASSDTGTTNEKLFF
many | TRBJ1-5 | NA | TRBV30 | TGTGCCTGGAGCTGGGGGGGGAATCAGCCCCAGCATTTT | CAWSWGGNQPQHF
NA | TRBJ1-6 | NA | TRBV7-9 | TGTGCCAGCAGCTCTGACCAGGGGATATATAATTCACCCCTCCACTTT | CASSSDQGIYNSPLHF
NA | TRBJ1-5 | NA | TRBV28 | TGTGCCAGCAGTTTACTGTCCAGGGGCGGCCAGCCCCAGCATTTT | CASSLLSRGGQPQHF
NA | TRBJ2-3 | TRBD1 | TRBV9 | TGTGCCAGCAGTTCAGGGGGCGGAGTATGGACAGATACGCAGTATTTT | CASSSGGGVWTDTQYF
NA | TRBJ2-5 | NA | TRBV5-1 | TGCGCCAGCAGCTTGGAGCTGACCCAGTACTTC | CASSLELTQYF
few | TRBJ1-2 | NA | TRBV11-2 | TGTGCCAGCAGCCCCGGGGACATTTTTAACTATGGCTACACCTTC | CASSPGDIFNYGYTF
few | TRBJ1-1 | TRBD1 | TRBV5-6 | TGTGCCAGCAGCTTGGGGACAGGGGCTTTCTCTGAAGCTTTCTTT | CASSLGTGAFSEAFF
once | TRBJ1-1 | NA | TRBV24-1 | TGTGCCACCAGTAGCGGCACTGAAGCTTTCTTT | CATSSGTEAFF
NA | TRBJ1-3 | TRBD1 | TRBV3-1/TRBV3-2 | TGTGCCAGCAGGGACAGGGGAGGAAACACCATATATTTT | CASRDRGGNTIYF
NA | TRBJ2-1 | TRBD2 | TRBV11-2 | TGTGCCAGCAGCTTAGATTTGGGCGGGGGGGCTAAATTCTTC | CASSLDLGGGAKFF
NA | TRBJ1-2 | NA | TRBV29-1 | TGCAGCGTTGGCGGCAGGGGATACTATGGCTACACCTTC | CSVGGRGYYGYTF